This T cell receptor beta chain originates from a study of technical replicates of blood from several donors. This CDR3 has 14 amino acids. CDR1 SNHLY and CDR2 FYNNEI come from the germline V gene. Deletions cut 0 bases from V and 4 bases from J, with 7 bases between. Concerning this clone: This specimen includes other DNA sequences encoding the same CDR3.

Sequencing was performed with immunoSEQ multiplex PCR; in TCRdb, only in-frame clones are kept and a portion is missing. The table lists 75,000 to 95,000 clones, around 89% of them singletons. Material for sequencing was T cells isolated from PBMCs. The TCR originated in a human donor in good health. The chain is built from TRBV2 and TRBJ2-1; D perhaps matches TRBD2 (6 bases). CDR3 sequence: CASSEAGGYNEQFF. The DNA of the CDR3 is TGTGCCAGCAGTGAAGCTGGAGGGTACAATGAGCAGTTCTTC. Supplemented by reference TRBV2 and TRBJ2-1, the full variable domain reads EPEVTQTPSHQVTQMGQEVILRCVPISNHLYFYWYRQILGQKVEFLVSFYNNEISEKSEIFDDQFSVERPDGSNFTLKIRSTKLEDSAMYFCASSEAGGYNEQFFGPGTRLTVL.